This T cell receptor beta chain was profiled in a study of blood T cell repertoires in COVID-19. The authors' processing: Reference gene primer amplification gave nucleated cell count estimates. Method: immunoSEQ multiplex PCR; TCRdb's copy keeps in-frame clones and lacks some. The V and J calls and clone size come from that table; D and trimming were worked out from the DNA. The sample lists approximately 53,000 clones, around 92% occurring once. CDR3 size: 17 residues. Trimming shortened V by 1 base and J by 3 bases, and 17 bases separated the two germline ends. Looked up from germline, CDR1 is SGHAT and CDR2 is FQNNGV.

This rearrangement joins TRBV11-2 to TRBJ2-3, with D possibly matching TRBD2 (7 bases). Specimen: peripheral blood. The receptor comes from a human donor in a cohort sampled during active COVID-19. DNA of the CDR3: TGTGCCAGCAGCTTAGCCCCCACAGGGAGGGGGACAGATACGCAGTATTTT. Protein product: CASSLAPTGRGTDTQYF.